What follows is one T cell receptor beta chain and its context. Its matching antigen is unknown. V was shortened by 0 bases and J by 3 bases, with 13 bases between the two germline ends. CDR3 length: 15 residues. From germline, CDR1 is SGHDT and CDR2 YYEEEE. Researchers prepared the TCRbeta library using unique molecular identifiers, the study reports. In TCRdb, the PCR reads were re-called with MiXCR into one record per CDR3 protein. The sample consists of approximately 1,000,000 distinct CDR3 sequences, about 29% of them appearing once. The data originate from a study of T-cell reconstitution after alpha-beta-depleted transplantation in children. Study-level results: After transplant, at about two months, alpha-beta T cells were reportedly derived from several hundred expanded graft clones.

The rearrangement uses TRBV5-6 and TRBJ2-7; the D gene is possibly TRBD1 (6 bases). The sequence derives from a boy in the first two years of life who had a stem cell transplant for SCID, so the T cells may come from the graft donor. Sequencing was performed on PBMCs, mostly from graft donor cells, taken 360 days after TCRalphabeta/CD19-depleted stem cell transplant. CDR3 sequence: CASSLGAGAGYEQYF. In nucleotides, the CDR3 is TGTGCCAGCAGCTTGGGGGCAGGGGCAGGCTACGAGCAGTACTTC.